A single sample gave rise to the 22 T cell receptor beta chains below, sequenced in a study of OX40 agonist ivuxolimab in advanced cancers. TCRdb keeps only in-frame clones here, not all; method: immunoSEQ multiplex PCR. The data contain around 90,000 clones, roughly 84% of them singletons. This specimen consisted of CD4+ or CD8+ T cells sorted from blood, obtained in a trial of the OX40 agonist ivuxolimab. The receptors come from an adult with an advanced solid tumor such as melanoma, head and neck, liver or kidney cancer.

CDR3 nucleotides: TGCGCCAGCAGCCGGGGGCCCACGGAGCAGTACTTC. Translated: CASSRGPTEQYF. The chain employs TRBV5-1 and TRBJ2-7; D could derive from TRBD1 or TRBD2 (6 bases each). The V end was cut by 4 bases, the J end by 7 bases, with 12 bases between. This CDR3 spans 12 amino acids. Germline V gene lookup returns CDR1 SGHRS and CDR2 YFSETQ. Filled out from reference TRBV5-1 and TRBJ2-7, the complete variable domain reads KAGVTQTPRYLIKTRGQQVTLSCSPISGHRSVSWYQQTPGQGLQFLFEYFSETQRNKGNFPGRFSGRQFSNSRSEMNVSTLELGDSALYLCASSRGPTEQYFGPGTRLTVT.

The J gene is TRBJ2-5, the V gene TRBV11-2, with TRBD2 matching over 10 bases. Germline lookup yields CDR1 SGHAT and CDR2 FQNNGV. Losses at the gene ends were 5 bases for V and 5 bases for J; bases not matched to a gene: 11. CDR3 length: 16 residues. CDR3 bases: TGTGCCAGCAGCCAGATAACTAGCGGGGTGTATGAGACCCAGTACTTC. It is translated as CASSQITSGVYETQYF.

J is TRBJ2-2 and V is TRBV5-1; 9 bases line up with TRBD2. CDR3 length: 15 residues. Germline assignment: CDR1 SGHRS and CDR2 YFSETQ. Germline trimming cut 6 bases from V and 6 bases from J; bases unmatched to any gene: 9. CDR3 sequence: CASTLTTSGPGELFF. The CDR3 DNA sequence: TGCGCCAGCACCCTAACGACTAGCGGTCCCGGGGAGCTGTTTTTT.

V is TRBV6-6 and J is TRBJ1-1; a possible D gene is TRBD1 (5 bases). Trimming removed 6 bases from V and 2 bases from J, with 13 bases in between. This CDR3 spans 14 amino acids. Per germline, CDR1 MNHNY and CDR2 SVGAGI (reference sequence). CDR3 DNA: TGTGCCAGCAGCCCCAGGGCACTAAACACTGAAGCTTTCTTT. Protein: CASSPRALNTEAFF.

This clone was counted between two and nine times. The V and J genes are TRBV5-4 and TRBJ2-3; 11 nucleotides line up with TRBD2. The CDR3 is 15 amino acids. Trimming removed 2 bases from V and 3 bases from J; junction bases left unmatched: 2. Germline loops: CDR1 SGHNT, CDR2 YYREEE (reference sequence). The CDR3 DNA follows: TGTGCCAGCAGCTTCGGGACTAGCGGTACAGATACGCAGTATTTT. It yields the protein CASSFGTSGTDTQYF.

This chain connects TRBV7-8 to TRBJ2-2, with 8 positions matching TRBD2. CDR1 and CDR2 from the germline V gene are SGHVS and FQNEAQ. V trimming: 0 bases; J trimming: 0 bases; junction bases outside the gene matches: 0. The CDR3 consists of 16 residues. CDR3 region: CASSLASGANTGELFF. The CDR3 DNA reads as TGTGCCAGCAGCTTAGCTAGCGGGGCGAACACCGGGGAGCTGTTTTTT.

J is TRBJ2-7 and V is TRBV28; the D is unclear. Per germline, CDR1 MDHEN and CDR2 SYDVKM. The CDR3 consists of 13 residues. V shed 5 bases and J shed 0 bases, with 8 bases lying between them. The CDR3 coding sequence is TGTGCCAGCAGTCCTTCGAGCTCCTACGAGCAGTACTTC. Amino acid sequence: CASSPSSSYEQYF.

In nucleotides, the CDR3 is TGTGCCAGCAGTAAGGGGGGAATCGGCACAGATACGCAGTATTTT. Its translation: CASSKGGIGTDTQYF. The chain links TRBV6-5 to TRBJ2-3, with D possibly called TRBD1 or TRBD2 (6 bases each). Germline V gene data show CDR1 as MNHEY and CDR2 as SVGAGI. The V and J ends lost 5 bases and 1 base respectively, with 13 bases between them. The CDR3 extends over 15 amino acids.

This chain uses TRBV28 with TRBJ2-7, with D maybe TRBD1 (6 bases). The CDR3 consists of 15 residues. V shed 7 bases and J shed 3 bases, with 19 bases lying between them. Germline values: CDR1 MDHEN, CDR2 SYDVKM. The CDR3, as DNA: TGTGCCAGCAAAGGGGCAGGGGAAATATTCTACGAGCAGTACTTC. Protein sequence: CASKGAGEIFYEQYF.

This sequence joins TRBV7-9 and TRBJ2-7; TRBD1 might be the D (6 bases). The CDR3 totals 14 residues. Germline CDR1 SEHNR, CDR2 FQNEAQ (reference sequence). Trimming shortened V by 5 bases and J by 0 bases, and 11 bases separated the two germline ends. In DNA, the CDR3 is TGTGCCAGCAGCCAAGGACAGAGCTCCTACGAGCAGTACTTC. Protein product: CASSQGQSSYEQYF.

This rearrangement joins TRBV6-5 to TRBJ2-3, with D perhaps assigned TRBD1 or TRBD2 (6 bases each). The V and J ends lost 8 bases and 3 bases respectively, with 18 bases between them. Germline V gives CDR1 MNHEY, CDR2 SVGAGI. The CDR3 spans 15 residues. CDR3 sequence (DNA): TGTGCCAGCGGGGGGCGGAAGCCAGGGACAGATACGCAGTATTTT. It yields the protein CASGGRKPGTDTQYF.

Only a few counts were recorded for this clone. V gene TRBV4-1 combines with J gene TRBJ1-1, with D possibly being TRBD1 (6 bases). V was cut by 2 bases and J by 6 bases, with 10 bases left in between. The CDR3 extends over 13 amino acids. The V gene's germline CDR1 is MGHRA and CDR2 YSYEKL. CDR3: CASSQRGGAEAFF. CDR3 coding DNA: TGCGCCAGCAGCCAACGAGGGGGAGCTGAAGCTTTCTTT.

This sequence joins TRBV11-2 and TRBJ2-2; D may be TRBD1 (6 bases). CDR1 and CDR2 (germline): SGHAT, FQNNGV. This CDR3 comprises 17 residues. Trimming stripped 1 base from V and 1 base from J, with 13 bases between. The CDR3 nucleotides are TGTGCCAGCAGCTTAGCCCCTCCAGGGGTGAACACCGGGGAGCTGTTTTTT. This encodes CASSLAPPGVNTGELFF.

The gene calls are TRBV15 and TRBJ1-2; D gene ambiguous. This CDR3 is 15 amino acids long. The germline V gene encodes CDR1 LNHNV and CDR2 YYDKDF (reference sequence). V lost 0 bases to trimming and J lost 4 bases, with 12 bases between them. CDR3 protein: CATSRDQAETYGYTF. The CDR3 DNA follows: TGTGCCACCAGCAGAGATCAGGCAGAAACCTATGGCTACACCTTC.

This chain connects TRBV10-3 to TRBJ2-3, with TRBD1 identical over 7 bases. The ends lost 5 bases at V and 0 bases at J; junction bases unmatched: 5. Germline V gives CDR1 ENHRY, CDR2 SYGVKD. The CDR3 extends over 15 amino acids. The CDR3 coding sequence is TGTGCCATCAGTCCAGGGGGTACTAGCACAGATACGCAGTATTTT. Its translation is CAISPGGTSTDTQYF.

The gene calls are TRBV7-9 and TRBJ2-1; 9 nucleotides align to TRBD2. CDR3 length: 15 residues. Germline V lookup: CDR1 SEHNR, CDR2 FQNEAQ (reference sequence). V was pared by 2 bases and J by 8 bases, with 7 bases of the junction left unmatched. The DNA of the CDR3 is TGTGCCAGCAGCTTATGGTTAGCGGGGGCCCATGAGCAGTTCTTC. Its protein is CASSLWLAGAHEQFF.

The DNA of the CDR3 is TGTGCCAGCAGCTTGACCGGACAGGGATACGATGGCTACACCTTC. Translation: CASSLTGQGYDGYTF. The rearrangement uses TRBV5-8 and TRBJ1-2, with 8 bases fitting TRBD1. The CDR3 has 15 amino acids. Unmatched junction bases numbered 8, after V lost 1 base and J lost 6 bases. CDR1 is SGHTS, CDR2 YDEGEE, per germline. The variable domain in full, with the rest retrieved from reference TRBV5-8 and TRBJ1-2, is EAGVTQSPTHLIKTRGQQATLRCSPISGHTSVYWYQQALGLGLQFLLWYDEGEERNRGNFPPRFSGRQFPNYSSELNVNALELEDSALYLCASSLTGQGYDGYTFGSGTRLTVV.

This clone was observed a single time. The V and J genes are TRBV6-1 and TRBJ2-1; tentative D call: TRBD1 (5 bases). Germline values: CDR1 MNHNS, CDR2 SASEGT. V shed 7 bases and J shed 4 bases, with 11 bases lying between them. The CDR3 runs 13 residues. CDR3 in amino acids: CASKKTDYNEQFF. The CDR3 region has the DNA TGTGCCAGCAAGAAGACAGATTACAATGAGCAGTTCTTC.

This clone was seen just once. The gene calls are TRBV18 and TRBJ2-3; perhaps TRBD1 as D (5 bases). CDR3 size: 13 residues. The germline V and J ends were trimmed by 3 bases and 3 bases, with 7 bases remaining between them. Germline-derived CDR1 and CDR2 are KGHSH and LQKENI. The CDR3 loop reads CASSPTATDTQYF. Written as DNA, the CDR3 is TGTGCCAGCTCACCGACAGCTACAGATACGCAGTATTTT.

This chain links TRBV7-8 with TRBJ2-1; a possible D gene is TRBD1 (6 bases). Germline V gene data show CDR1 as SGHVS and CDR2 as FQNEAQ. The CDR3 runs 11 residues. V was pared by 5 bases and J by 9 bases, with 8 bases between. The CDR3 loop is CASSRGGEQFF. The DNA of the CDR3 is TGTGCCAGCAGCCGAGGGGGTGAGCAGTTCTTC.

V usage is TRBV19 and J usage is TRBJ2-3; D is possibly TRBD2 (6 bases). CDR1 is LNHDA, CDR2 SQIVND, per germline (reference sequence). The V end lost 7 bases, the J end lost 0 bases, and 11 bases lay between the germline ends. This CDR3 contains 14 residues. The CDR3 sequence is CASTRETSTDTQYF. Here the CDR3 DNA reads TGTGCCAGTACGCGGGAAACTAGCACAGATACGCAGTATTTT. The variable domain in full, with the rest retrieved from reference TRBV19 and TRBJ2-3, is DGGITQSPKYLFRKEGQNVTLSCEQNLNHDAMYWYRQDPGQGLRLIYYSQIVNDFQKGDIAEGYSVSREKKESFPLTVTSAQKNPTAFYLCASTRETSTDTQYFGPGTRLTVL.

The V and J genes are TRBV27 and TRBJ1-5; D gene unclear. The CDR3 contains 14 residues. CDR1 is MNHEY, CDR2 SMNVEV, per germline (reference sequence). Deletions cut 6 bases from V and 3 bases from J, with 12 bases between. CDR3 DNA sequence: TGTGCCAGCAGGGGTCCGGGCGTCAATCAGCCCCAGCATTTT. This codes for CASRGPGVNQPQHF.